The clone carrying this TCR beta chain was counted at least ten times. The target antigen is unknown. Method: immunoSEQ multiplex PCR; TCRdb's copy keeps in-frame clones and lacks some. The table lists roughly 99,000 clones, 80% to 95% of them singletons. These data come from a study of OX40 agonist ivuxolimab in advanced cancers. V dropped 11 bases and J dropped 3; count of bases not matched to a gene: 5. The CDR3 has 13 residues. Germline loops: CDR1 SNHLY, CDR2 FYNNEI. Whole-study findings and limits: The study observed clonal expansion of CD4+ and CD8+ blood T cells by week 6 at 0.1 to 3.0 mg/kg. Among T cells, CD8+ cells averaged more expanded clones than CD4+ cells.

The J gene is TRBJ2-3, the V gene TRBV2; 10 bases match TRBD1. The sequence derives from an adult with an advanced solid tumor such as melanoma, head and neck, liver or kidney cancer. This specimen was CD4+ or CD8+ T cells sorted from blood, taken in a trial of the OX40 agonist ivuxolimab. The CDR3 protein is CAGQGVGTDTQYF. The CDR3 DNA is TGTGCCGGACAGGGGGTTGGAACAGATACGCAGTATTTT. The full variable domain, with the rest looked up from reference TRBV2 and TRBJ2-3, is EPEVTQTPSHQVTQMGQEVILRCVPISNHLYFYWYRQILGQKVEFLVSFYNNEISEKSEIFDDQFSVERPDGSNFTLKIRSTKLEDSAMYFCAGQGVGTDTQYFGPGTRLTVL.